The 16 T cell receptor beta chains listed next were all sequenced from one sample in a study of cytomegalovirus exposure and HLA in healthy donors. The PCR was carried out with 60 Vbeta primers and 13 Jbeta primers. Sequencing used immunoSEQ multiplex PCR; TCRdb keeps in-frame clones, though not all of them. The sample lists approximately 130,000 clones, approximately 75% seen once, with approximately 4.2% in the top ten. What was sequenced was PBMCs. These receptor sequences come from a man aged 45-65 years in good health and CMV-seropositive.

V and J are TRBV27 and TRBJ2-1, with TRBD2 matching 8 bases. J was trimmed by 12 bases and V by 5 bases; bases with no gene match: 6. The germline gives CDR1 MNHEY, CDR2 SMNVEV (reference sequence). This CDR3 is 12 amino acids long. The chain's CDR3 is CASSQGLGGQFF. The CDR3 DNA is TGTGCCAGCAGTCAGGGACTAGGGGGGCAGTTCTTC.

This clone was detected once. The chain carries TRBV5-1 and TRBJ1-4; D may be TRBD1 (6 bases). With 4 bases removed from V and 4 bases from J, the gap between germline ends came to 23 bases. This CDR3 has 18 residues. The germline V gene encodes CDR1 SGHRS and CDR2 YFSETQ. CDR3 sequence reads: CASSPQDSGVGGNEKLFF. CDR3 nucleotide sequence: TGCGCCAGCAGCCCGCAGGATTCAGGGGTAGGGGGTAATGAAAAACTGTTTTTT.

The V and J genes are TRBV7-8 and TRBJ2-1, with TRBD2 identical over 7 bases. CDR3 length equals 16 residues. CDR1 and CDR2 (germline): SGHVS, FQNEAQ. With V trimmed by 1 base and J by 6 bases, 9 bases remained unmatched. This CDR3 reads CASSLESAGVGNEQFF. Written as DNA, the CDR3 is TGTGCCAGCAGCTTAGAGTCGGCGGGAGTCGGCAATGAGCAGTTCTTC.

This clone was seen only once. V is TRBV27 and J is TRBJ2-5, with 8 bases identical to TRBD1. Germline trimming cut 5 bases from V and 7 bases from J; bases unmatched to any gene: 6. The CDR3 runs 13 residues. From germline, CDR1 is MNHEY and CDR2 SMNVEV (reference sequence). The CDR3 reads CASSRQGSVTQYF. The CDR3 nucleotides read TGTGCCAGCAGTCGACAGGGGTCGGTGACCCAGTACTTC.

Details on this clone: At one boundary the junction diverges from the germline segment, which might be a read error. The V gene is TRBV29-1, the J gene TRBJ1-1; the match to TRBD1 covers 7 bases. Germline-derived CDR1 and CDR2 are SQVTM and ANQGSEA. CDR3 length equals 13 residues. The CDR3 sequence is CGVLTGASTEAFF. The CDR3 DNA reads as TGCGGCGTCCTCACAGGGGCCAGCACTGAAGCTTTCTTT.

V usage is TRBV11-1 and J usage is TRBJ2-1, with 7 bases aligning to TRBD2. CDR3 length: 16 amino acids. Trimming cost V 5 bases and J 3 bases; bases outside gene matches: 10. Per germline, CDR1 SGHAT and CDR2 FQDESV (reference sequence). CDR3 sequence (DNA): TGTGCCAGCAGCCATACGCGCGGGAGAGACTACAATGAGCAGTTCTTC. Its translation: CASSHTRGRDYNEQFF.

This clone was observed once. DNA for the CDR3: TGTGCCAGCAGCTTCAGGGTGGGCGGCGAGCAGTACTTC. It codes for CASSFRVGGEQYF. The genes are TRBV7-7 and TRBJ2-7, with a tentative D call TRBD1 (5 bases). With 3 bases removed from V and 6 bases from J, the gap between germline ends came to 12 bases. Germline V CDR1 and CDR2: SSHAT, FNYEAQ (reference sequence). This CDR3 is built from 13 residues.

The chain couples TRBV6-6 to TRBJ1-5; D not resolved. The V and J ends lost 5 bases and 4 bases respectively, with 12 bases between them. From germline, CDR1 is MNHNY and CDR2 SVGAGI (reference sequence). CDR3 size: 14 residues. The CDR3 loop is CASSNPVHNQPQHF. CDR3 in DNA: TGTGCCAGCAGTAACCCCGTACATAATCAGCCCCAGCATTTT.

The chain has TRBV11-2 and TRBJ2-7, with D uncertain. Trimming shortened V by 5 bases and J by 7 bases, and 9 bases separated the two germline ends. CDR1 is SGHAT, CDR2 FQNNGV, per germline. The CDR3 length is 11 residues. CDR3 nucleotide sequence: TGTGCCAGCAGCCCCGGTCGGGAGCAGTACTTC. As protein: CASSPGREQYF.

The chain has TRBV29-1 and TRBJ1-4, with no clear D. The germline gives CDR1 SQVTM, CDR2 ANQGSEA. Trimming stripped 3 bases from V and 8 bases from J, with 7 bases between. The CDR3 totals 11 residues. The CDR3 region is CSVEVVEKLFF. CDR3 bases: TGCAGCGTTGAGGTAGTAGAAAAACTGTTTTTT.

The rearrangement joins TRBV4-1 to TRBJ1-2; no firm D call. With 2 bases removed from V and 1 base from J, the gap between germline ends came to 8 bases. Looked up from germline, CDR1 is MGHRA and CDR2 is YSYEKL. CDR3 length: 14 residues. The CDR3, as DNA: TGCGCCAGCAGCCAAACGACATATAACTATGGCTACACCTTC. This translates into CASSQTTYNYGYTF.

This chain uses TRBV7-9 with TRBJ2-5; a possible D gene is TRBD1 (6 bases). The V gene's germline CDR1 is SEHNR and CDR2 FQNEAQ (reference sequence). Trimming removed 4 bases at V and 2 bases at J, with 14 bases between. The CDR3 loop spans 15 amino acids. The chain's CDR3 is CASSSLADRQETQYF. CDR3 DNA: TGTGCCAGCAGCTCCCTCGCTGACAGGCAAGAGACCCAGTACTTC.

V and J are TRBV27 and TRBJ1-2; TRBD1 might be the D (5 bases). V was shortened by 5 bases and J by 6 bases, with 16 bases between the two germline ends. Germline values: CDR1 MNHEY, CDR2 SMNVEV (reference sequence). The CDR3 contains 14 residues. The CDR3 DNA sequence: TGTGCCAGCAGTCCCCTGGGGGGGGTCCATGGCTACACCTTC. Translated, it gives CASSPLGGVHGYTF.

The rearrangement joins TRBV11-2 to TRBJ2-1, with D tentatively TRBD2 (5 bases). The CDR3 has 14 residues. Germline CDR1 is SGHAT and CDR2 is FQNNGV. V was trimmed by 0 bases and J by 7 bases, leaving 10 bases between them. CDR3 DNA: TGTGCCAGCAGCTTAGAACCTAGCTCGAATGAGCAGTTCTTC. Residues: CASSLEPSSNEQFF.

This chain links TRBV5-4 with TRBJ1-1, with a possible D match to TRBD1 (6 bases). There are 14 residues in the CDR3. Germline V gene sequence: CDR1 SGHNT, CDR2 YYREEE (reference sequence). V dropped 4 bases and J dropped 4 bases, with 14 bases sitting between them. The CDR3 sequence: CASSPYRESTEAFF. CDR3 nucleotide sequence: TGTGCCAGCAGCCCCTACAGGGAGAGCACTGAAGCTTTCTTT.

This clone was recorded a few times. CDR3 region: CASSLPYSSYNEQFF. CDR3 DNA sequence: TGTGCCAGCAGCTTGCCCTATAGCTCCTACAATGAGCAGTTCTTC. The chain is built from TRBV5-4 and TRBJ2-1; the D is unclear. The germline CDR1 and CDR2 sequences are SGHNT and YYREEE (reference sequence). The V end was cut by 1 base, the J end by 0 bases, with 8 bases between. There are 15 residues in the CDR3.